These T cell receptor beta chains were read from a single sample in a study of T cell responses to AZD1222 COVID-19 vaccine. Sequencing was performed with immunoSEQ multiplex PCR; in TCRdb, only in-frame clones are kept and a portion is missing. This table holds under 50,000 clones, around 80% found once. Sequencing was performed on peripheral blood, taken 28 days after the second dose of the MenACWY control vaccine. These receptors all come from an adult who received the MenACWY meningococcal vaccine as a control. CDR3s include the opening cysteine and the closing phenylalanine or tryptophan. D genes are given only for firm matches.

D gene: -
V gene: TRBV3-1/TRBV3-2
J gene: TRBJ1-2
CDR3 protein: CASSPYDVSYNYGYTF

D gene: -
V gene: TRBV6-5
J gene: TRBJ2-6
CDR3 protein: CASRGSANVLTF

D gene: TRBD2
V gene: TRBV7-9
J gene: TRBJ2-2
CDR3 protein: CASSPRTGGLSGELFF

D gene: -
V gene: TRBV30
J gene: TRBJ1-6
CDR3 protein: CAWSVQEAYNSPLHF

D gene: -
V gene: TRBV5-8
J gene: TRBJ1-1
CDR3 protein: CASSAGIMNTEAFF

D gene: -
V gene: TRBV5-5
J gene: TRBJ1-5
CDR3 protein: CASKKGEGRNQPQHF

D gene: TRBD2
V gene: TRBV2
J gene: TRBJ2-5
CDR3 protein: CASVAGGPQETQYF

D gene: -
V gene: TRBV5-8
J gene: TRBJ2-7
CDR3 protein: CASSSRSRAQYEQYF

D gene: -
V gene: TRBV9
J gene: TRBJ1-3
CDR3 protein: CASSAPPQGNTIYF

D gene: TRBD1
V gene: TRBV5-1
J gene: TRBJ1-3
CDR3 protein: CASSLTATGPGNTIYF

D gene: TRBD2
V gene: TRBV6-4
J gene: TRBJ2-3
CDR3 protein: CASSRTSGGIDTQYF

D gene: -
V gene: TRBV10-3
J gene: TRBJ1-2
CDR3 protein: CAISPGFPDGYTF

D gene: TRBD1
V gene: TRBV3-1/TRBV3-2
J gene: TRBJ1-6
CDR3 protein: CASSSQTGFNSPLHF

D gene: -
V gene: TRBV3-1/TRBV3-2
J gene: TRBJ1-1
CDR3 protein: CASSHGGEAFF

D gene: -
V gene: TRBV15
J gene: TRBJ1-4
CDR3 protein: CATSREGEKLFF

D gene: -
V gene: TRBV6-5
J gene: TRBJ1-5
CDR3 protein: CASSYERRGPQHF

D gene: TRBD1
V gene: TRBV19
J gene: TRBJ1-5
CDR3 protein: CASSSGKGGFSNQPQHF

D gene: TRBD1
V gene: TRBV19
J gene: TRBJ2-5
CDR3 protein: CASSISQGRKDF

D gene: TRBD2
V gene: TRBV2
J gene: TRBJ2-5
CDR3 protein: CASRSRLAGVTAETQYF

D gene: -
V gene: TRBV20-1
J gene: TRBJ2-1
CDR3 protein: CSAREFDEQFF

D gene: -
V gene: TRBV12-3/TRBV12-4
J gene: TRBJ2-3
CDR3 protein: CASSFRTDTQYF

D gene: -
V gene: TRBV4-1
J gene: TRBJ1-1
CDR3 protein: CASSQTLRGSNTEAFF

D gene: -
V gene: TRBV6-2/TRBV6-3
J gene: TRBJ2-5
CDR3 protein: CASSYSAQETQYF

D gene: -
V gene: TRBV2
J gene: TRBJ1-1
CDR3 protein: CARGGAITEAFF

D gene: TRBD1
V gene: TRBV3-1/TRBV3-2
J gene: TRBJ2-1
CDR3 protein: CASSQGRDRGYNEQFF

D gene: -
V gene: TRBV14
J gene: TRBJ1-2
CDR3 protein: CASSQEGAYGYTF

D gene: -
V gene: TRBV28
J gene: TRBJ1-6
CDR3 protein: CASSFLDRPLHF

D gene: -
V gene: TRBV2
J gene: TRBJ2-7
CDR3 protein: CASSAGRSTYEQYF

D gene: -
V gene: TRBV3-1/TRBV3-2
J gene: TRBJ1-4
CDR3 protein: CASSHSKGGLFF

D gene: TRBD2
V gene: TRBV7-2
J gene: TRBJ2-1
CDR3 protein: CASSLSTSEGEQFF

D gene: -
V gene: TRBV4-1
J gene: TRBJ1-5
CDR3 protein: CASSQIGGNQPQHF

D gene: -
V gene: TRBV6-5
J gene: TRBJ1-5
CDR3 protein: CASSSTLGASNQPQHF

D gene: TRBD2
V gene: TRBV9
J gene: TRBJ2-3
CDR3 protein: CASSVGGGDTQYF

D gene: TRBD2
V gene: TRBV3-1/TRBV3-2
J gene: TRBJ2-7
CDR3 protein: CASSRGTSSYEQYF

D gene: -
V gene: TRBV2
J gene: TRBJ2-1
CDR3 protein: CASTPGQGDYNEQFF

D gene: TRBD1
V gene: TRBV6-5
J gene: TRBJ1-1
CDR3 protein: CASSYSGQANTEAFF

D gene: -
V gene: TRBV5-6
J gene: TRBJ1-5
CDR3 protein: CASSRRRSHQPQHF

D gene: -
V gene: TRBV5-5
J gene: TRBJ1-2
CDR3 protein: CASSSASTALYGYTF

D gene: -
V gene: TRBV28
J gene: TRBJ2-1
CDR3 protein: CASSSRGVGNEQFF

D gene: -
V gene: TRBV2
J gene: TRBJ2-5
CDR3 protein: CASSDWVTQYF

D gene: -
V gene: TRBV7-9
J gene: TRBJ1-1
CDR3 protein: CASSLREISTEAFF

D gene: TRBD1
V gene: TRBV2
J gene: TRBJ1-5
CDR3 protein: CASNSQGAINQPQHF

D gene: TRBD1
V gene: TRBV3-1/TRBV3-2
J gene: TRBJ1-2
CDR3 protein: CASSHTDRPNYGYTF

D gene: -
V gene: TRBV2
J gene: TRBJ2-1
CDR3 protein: CASNLGSYNEQFF

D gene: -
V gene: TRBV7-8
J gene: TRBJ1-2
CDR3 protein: CASSFRDTAAGYTF

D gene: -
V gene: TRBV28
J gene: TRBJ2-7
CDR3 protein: CASGVIGTGRTSYEQYF

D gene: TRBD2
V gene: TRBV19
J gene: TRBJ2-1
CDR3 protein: CASSIEPPGLAVYNEQFF

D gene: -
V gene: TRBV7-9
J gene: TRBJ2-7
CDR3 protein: CASSPKAEQYF

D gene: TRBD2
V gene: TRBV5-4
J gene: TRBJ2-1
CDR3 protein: CASSWRAMGLAGYNEQFF

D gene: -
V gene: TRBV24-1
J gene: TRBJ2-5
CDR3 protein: CASQSHFQETQYF

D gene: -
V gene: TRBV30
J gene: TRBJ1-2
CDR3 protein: CASHSRWPGYGYTF

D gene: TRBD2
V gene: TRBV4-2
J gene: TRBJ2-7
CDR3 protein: CASSQGTIYEQYF

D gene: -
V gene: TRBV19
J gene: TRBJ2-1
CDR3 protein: CASSPTGPSPGRFF

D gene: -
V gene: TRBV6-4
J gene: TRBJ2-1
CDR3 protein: CASSAQGEEQFF

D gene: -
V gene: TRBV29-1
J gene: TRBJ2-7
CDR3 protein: CSVEESHSYEQYF